Detailed here is one T cell receptor beta chain. The sample is drawn from a study of blood T cell repertoires in COVID-19. Sequencing was performed with immunoSEQ multiplex PCR; in TCRdb, only in-frame clones are kept and a portion is missing. The sample lists 150,000 to 200,000 clones; around three quarters were seen once. There are 13 residues in the CDR3. V lost 6 bases to trimming and J lost 1 base, with 9 bases between them. The receptor was derived from a man in his 60s with acute or convalescent COVID-19. Sequencing was carried out using peripheral blood. The chain carries TRBV12-3 or TRBV12-4 and TRBJ1-1; D is uncertain. Here the CDR3 reads CASSRPGNTEAFF. CDR3 DNA sequence: TGTGCCAGCAGCCGCCCAGGGAACACTGAAGCTTTCTTT.